In its sample, the clone carrying this T cell receptor (beta chain) was seen a few times. Its antigen is unknown. The sample belongs to a study of T-cell memory formation after mild COVID-19. Barcoded TCR alpha and TCR beta cDNA libraries with UMIs came from 5'RACE using constant-segment primers. TCRdb analysed the 5' RACE reads with MiXCR anew, one entry per CDR3 protein. The top ten hold roughly a fifth of the sample, which has 300,000 to 350,000 distinct CDR3 sequences, approximately 15% seen once. Trimming took 3 bases from V and 7 from J, leaving 6 bases between them. The germline V gene has CDR1 KGHSH and CDR2 LQKENI. The length of the CDR3 is 12 residues. Findings and caveats of the study: Prior to infection, memory already included some responding clones, suggesting cross-reactive memory joined. Most CD4+ clones that shrank were in CM and EM, while CD8+ ones turned up in EMRA. Clones shrinking between day 15 and 85 showed a balanced CD4/CD8 split, and those that grew later tilted toward CD4+.

This TCR derives from a man younger than 35 who had mild COVID-19 (a few samples of this study predate the infection). Cell type and time point are not known. The sample consisted of PBMCs or a T cell subset sorted from them (not recorded which). The J gene is TRBJ1-4, the V gene TRBV18; D remains ambiguous. This CDR3 reads CASSPLGEKLFF. CDR3 coding DNA: TGTGCCAGCTCACCCCTAGGTGAAAAACTGTTTTTT.